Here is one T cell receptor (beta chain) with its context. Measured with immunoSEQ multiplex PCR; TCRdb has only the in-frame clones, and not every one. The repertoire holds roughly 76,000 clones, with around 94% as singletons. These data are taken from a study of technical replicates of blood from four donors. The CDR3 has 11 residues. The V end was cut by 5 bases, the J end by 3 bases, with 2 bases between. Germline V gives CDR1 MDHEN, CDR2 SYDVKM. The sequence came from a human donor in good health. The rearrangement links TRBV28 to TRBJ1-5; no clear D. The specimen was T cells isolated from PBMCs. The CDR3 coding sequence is TGTGCCAGCAGTCTCAATCAGCCCCAGCATTTT. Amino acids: CASSLNQPQHF.